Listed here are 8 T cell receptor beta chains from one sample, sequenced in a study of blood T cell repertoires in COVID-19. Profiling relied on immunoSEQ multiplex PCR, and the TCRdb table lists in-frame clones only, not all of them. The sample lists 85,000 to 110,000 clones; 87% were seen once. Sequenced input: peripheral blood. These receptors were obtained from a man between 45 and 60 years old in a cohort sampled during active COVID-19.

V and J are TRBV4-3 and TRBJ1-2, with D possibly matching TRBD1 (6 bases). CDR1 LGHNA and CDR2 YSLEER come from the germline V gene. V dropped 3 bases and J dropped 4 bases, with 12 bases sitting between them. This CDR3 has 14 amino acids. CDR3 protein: CASSQDTGIYGYTF. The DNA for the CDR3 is TGCGCCAGCAGCCAGGATACAGGGATCTATGGCTACACCTTC.

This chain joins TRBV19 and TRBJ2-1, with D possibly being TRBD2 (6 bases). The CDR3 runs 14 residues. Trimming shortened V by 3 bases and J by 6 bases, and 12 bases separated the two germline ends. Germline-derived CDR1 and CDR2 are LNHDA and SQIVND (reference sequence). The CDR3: CASSITQTSNEQFF. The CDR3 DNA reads TGTGCCAGTAGTATTACCCAGACTAGCAATGAGCAGTTCTTC.

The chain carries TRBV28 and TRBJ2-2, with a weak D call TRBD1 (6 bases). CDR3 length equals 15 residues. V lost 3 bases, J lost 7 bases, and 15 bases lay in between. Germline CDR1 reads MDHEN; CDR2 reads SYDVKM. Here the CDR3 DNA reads TGTGCCAGCAGTTTTGCTGGACAGTCATTCGGGGAGCTGTTTTTT. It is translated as CASSFAGQSFGELFF.

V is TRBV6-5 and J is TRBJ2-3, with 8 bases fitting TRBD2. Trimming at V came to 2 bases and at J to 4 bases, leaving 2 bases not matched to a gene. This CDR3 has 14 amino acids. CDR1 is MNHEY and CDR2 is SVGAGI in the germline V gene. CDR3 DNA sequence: TGTGCCAGCAGTTACGCGGGGGGTGCAGATACGCAGTATTTT. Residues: CASSYAGGADTQYF.

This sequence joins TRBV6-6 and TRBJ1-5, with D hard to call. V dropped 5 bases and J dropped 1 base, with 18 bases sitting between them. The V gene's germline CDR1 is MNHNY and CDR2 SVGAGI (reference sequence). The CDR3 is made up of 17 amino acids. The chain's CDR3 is CASSPPRAGLSNQPQHF. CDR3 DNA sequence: TGTGCCAGCAGTCCCCCCCGGGCGGGGTTAAGCAATCAGCCCCAGCATTTT.

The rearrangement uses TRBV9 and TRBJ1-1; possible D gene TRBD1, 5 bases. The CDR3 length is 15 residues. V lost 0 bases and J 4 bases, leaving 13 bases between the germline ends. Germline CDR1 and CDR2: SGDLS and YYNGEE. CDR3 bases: TGTGCCAGCAGCGTAGGGGGCAGATTGGGCACTGAAGCTTTCTTT. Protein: CASSVGGRLGTEAFF.

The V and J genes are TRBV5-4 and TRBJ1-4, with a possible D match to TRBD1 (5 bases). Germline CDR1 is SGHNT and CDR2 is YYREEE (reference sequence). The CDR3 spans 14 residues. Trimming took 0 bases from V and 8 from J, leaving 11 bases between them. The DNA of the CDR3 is TGTGCCAGCAGCTTGGAGGGGCTCGGAGAAAAACTGTTTTTT. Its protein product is CASSLEGLGEKLFF. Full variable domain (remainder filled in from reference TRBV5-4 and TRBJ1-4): ETGVTQSPTHLIKTRGQQVTLRCSSQSGHNTVSWYQQALGQGPQFIFQYYREEENGRGNFPPRFSGLQFPNYSSELNVNALELDDSALYLCASSLEGLGEKLFFGSGTQLSVL.

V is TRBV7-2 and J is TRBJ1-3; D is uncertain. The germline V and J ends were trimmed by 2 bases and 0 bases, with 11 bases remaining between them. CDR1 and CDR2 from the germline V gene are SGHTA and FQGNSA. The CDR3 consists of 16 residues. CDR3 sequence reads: CASSLPRGFSGNTIYF. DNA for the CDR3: TGTGCCAGCAGCTTACCCCGAGGGTTCTCTGGAAACACCATATATTTT.